The rows below give T cell receptor beta chains drawn from one sample of a study of long-term antiretroviral therapy in people with HIV. Some clones are missing from TCRdb's copy, which holds only in-frame ones; the method was immunoSEQ multiplex PCR. The table has approximately 32,000 clones, roughly 80% seen once. The material sequenced was unsorted PBMCs, taken 0.4 years before starting antiretroviral therapy. Receptors were obtained from a man aged 18 to 35 with HIV. Each CDR3 is given with its conserved first and last residue. D genes are given only for firm matches. Clone size, where shown, is once, few, many, or a class for clones that have expanded.

abundance,d_gene,j_gene,len,v_gene,CDR3nt,CDR3aa
.,TRBD1,TRBJ2-1,15,TRBV4-1,TGCGCCAGCAGCCGAGGACAGGGGGCAAACCATGAGCAGTTCTTC,CASSRGQGANHEQFF
.,TRBD1,TRBJ2-7,13,TRBV30,TGTGCCTGGACGGGACAGGGGGGCTTCGAGCAGTACTTC,CAWTGQGGFEQYF
.,.,TRBJ1-2,14,TRBV28,TGTGCCAGCAGTTTATTATCGCAGATTCTTGGCTACACCTTC,CASSLLSQILGYTF
.,.,TRBJ2-1,15,TRBV19,TGTGCCAGTAGTATAAGGGGGGGGTCCTACAATGAGCAGTTCTTC,CASSIRGGSYNEQFF
.,.,TRBJ1-5,15,TRBV4-2,TGTGCCAGCAGCCAACGGGGGCTGAGCAATCAGCCCCAGCATTTT,CASSQRGLSNQPQHF
once,.,TRBJ1-1,12,TRBV5-1,TGCGCCAGTAAAATGGGGGGCACTGAAGCTTTCTTT,CASKMGGTEAFF
.,.,TRBJ1-6,17,TRBV7-8,TGTGCCAGCAGCTTAGGGTTCCGGGGGCCGGTCGGTTCACCCCTCCACTTT,CASSLGFRGPVGSPLHF
.,TRBD1,TRBJ1-1,14,TRBV5-1,TGCGCCAGCAGCCTCCGGGACAGGAACACTGAAGCTTTCTTT,CASSLRDRNTEAFF
.,.,TRBJ1-2,13,TRBV30,TGTGCCTGGAGTGTACAACACGGAATGGGCTACACCTTC,CAWSVQHGMGYTF
.,.,TRBJ2-7,15,TRBV19,TGTGCCAGTAGTATAGCCTCAGGGGAACTCTACGAGCAGTACTTC,CASSIASGELYEQYF
.,TRBD1,TRBJ2-1,17,TRBV5-4,TGTGCCAGCAGCACGGGTACAGGGGCGCCCGGACACAATGAGCAGTTCTTC,CASSTGTGAPGHNEQFF
.,.,TRBJ2-7,16,TRBV27,TGTGCCAGCCGACCACGACTCGGGACGGGAACCTACGAGCAGTACTTC,CASRPRLGTGTYEQYF
.,TRBD1,TRBJ2-7,14,TRBV7-9,TGTGCCAGCTCCATTGGACAGGGGATCTACGAGCAGTACTTC,CASSIGQGIYEQYF
.,.,TRBJ1-6,15,TRBV5-6,TGTGCCAGCAGCGCCTTATTCAGGGATAATTCACCCCTCCACTTT,CASSALFRDNSPLHF
.,TRBD1,TRBJ1-6,15,TRBV30,TGTGCCTGGACGCGGCAGGGGGCGTTCGGCTCACCCCTCCACTTT,CAWTRQGAFGSPLHF
.,.,TRBJ2-7,14,TRBV7-3,TGTGCCAGCAGCCCCATGGGCGGCTCCTACGAGCAGTACTTC,CASSPMGGSYEQYF
.,TRBD1,TRBJ2-2,15,TRBV7-7,TGTGCTAGCAGCCCAGACAGGGAATGGACCGGGGAGCTGTTTTTT,CASSPDREWTGELFF
.,.,TRBJ1-6,13,TRBV29-1,TGCAGCGTCCAGGGTTCCTATAATTCACCCCTCCACTTT,CSVQGSYNSPLHF
.,TRBD1,TRBJ2-7,18,TRBV27,TGTGCCAGCATTTCCCACAGGGGTGTTACCTCGAGCTCCTACGAGCAGTACTTC,CASISHRGVTSSSYEQYF
.,.,TRBJ1-5,15,TRBV2,TGTGCCAGCAGTGAAAGACAGACTAGCAATCAGCCCCAGCATTTT,CASSERQTSNQPQHF
.,.,TRBJ1-1,14,TRBV7-2,TGTGCCAGCAGCTTACGGCGGTTGAACACTGAAGCTTTCTTT,CASSLRRLNTEAFF
.,.,TRBJ2-7,14,TRBV9,TGTGCCAGCAGCCCCTATAGGTCCGGGCACGAGCAGTACTTC,CASSPYRSGHEQYF
.,TRBD2,TRBJ2-7,16,TRBV5-1,TGCGCCAGCAGCGGACTAGCGGGGGGGAGCTCCTACGAGCAGTACTTC,CASSGLAGGSSYEQYF
.,.,TRBJ2-7,14,TRBV27,TGTGCCAGCAGTTTCCGGACGGTTCACTACGAGCAGTACTTC,CASSFRTVHYEQYF
.,TRBD1,TRBJ2-1,13,TRBV27,TGTGCCAGCAGTTCGGACAGGGGCAATGAGCAGTTCTTC,CASSSDRGNEQFF
.,.,TRBJ2-4,16,TRBV7-9,TGTGCCAGCAGCTTAGTAGAGGGCCTAGCCAAAAACATTCAGTACTTC,CASSLVEGLAKNIQYF
once,TRBD2,TRBJ2-1,14,TRBV2,TGTGCCACTAAGGGTCTAGCGGGAGTCGATGAGCAGTTCTTC,CATKGLAGVDEQFF
.,.,TRBJ1-5,14,TRBV28,TGTGCCAGCAGCTATAGAGCGAGCAATCAGCCCCAGCATTTT,CASSYRASNQPQHF
.,.,TRBJ2-2,13,TRBV5-1,TGCGCCAGCAGCCCCTCAAACACCGGGGAGCTGTTTTTT,CASSPSNTGELFF
.,.,TRBJ1-2,14,TRBV29-1,TGCAGCGTTGAAGATCGAGCGGAGATCTATGGCTACACCTTC,CSVEDRAEIYGYTF
.,.,TRBJ2-2,16,TRBV21-1,TGTGCCAGCAGCAAAAGGGACGGCAGAAACACCGGGGAGCTGTTTTTT,CASSKRDGRNTGELFF
few,.,TRBJ1-5,14,TRBV28,TGTGCCAGCAGTTTACCAAGTAGCAATCAGCCCCAGCATTTT,CASSLPSSNQPQHF
.,.,TRBJ2-3,14,TRBV18,TGTGCCAGCTCACCACCTGTACGGACAGATACGCAGTATTTT,CASSPPVRTDTQYF
once,.,TRBJ2-7,11,TRBV27,TGTGCCAGCAGTCCCATCTGCGAGCAGTACTTC,CASSPICEQYF
.,.,TRBJ2-7,14,TRBV13,TGTGCCAGCAGCTTAGGAAGGACGGGTTACGAGCAGTACTTC,CASSLGRTGYEQYF
once,TRBD2,TRBJ2-7,15,TRBV4-3,TGCGCCAGCAGCCAAGCGTCGGGACTAGACTACGAGCAGTACTTC,CASSQASGLDYEQYF
.,TRBD1,TRBJ1-2,14,TRBV10-3,TGTGCCATCAGTGAGGACCGGGACAGGTATGGCTACACCTTC,CAISEDRDRYGYTF
few,TRBD1,TRBJ1-3,18,TRBV5-4,TGTGCCAGCAGCCAGTTGGAAGGGACAGCAATCTCTGGAAACACCATATATTTT,CASSQLEGTAISGNTIYF
.,TRBD1,TRBJ2-7,14,TRBV10-1,TGCGCCAGCAGCCGGGGACAGGTCTACGACGAGCAGTACTTC,CASSRGQVYDEQYF
.,TRBD1,TRBJ2-7,14,TRBV5-1,TGCGCCAGCAGCTGGACAGGGGGCTGGGGCGAGCAGTACTTC,CASSWTGGWGEQYF
.,.,TRBJ1-6,16,TRBV13,TGTGCCAGCAGCTCAGGGTTTGTCTCCTATAATTCACCCCTCCACTTT,CASSSGFVSYNSPLHF
.,.,TRBJ2-1,17,TRBV4-1,TGCGCCAGCAGCCAAGGACGGGCGGGGGCCCTCTCAAATGAGCAGTTCTTC,CASSQGRAGALSNEQFF
.,TRBD1,TRBJ1-2,14,TRBV6-6,TGTGCCACCGACCGAACAGGGGAAAGGGGTGGCTACACCTTC,CATDRTGERGGYTF
.,TRBD1,TRBJ2-7,14,TRBV5-1,TGCGCCACCAGAGCCGGGACAGGGGGTTACGAGCAGTACTTC,CATRAGTGGYEQYF
.,.,TRBJ2-3,12,TRBV14,TGTGCCAGCAGCCCTTCAGGGGATACGCAGTATTTT,CASSPSGDTQYF
.,.,TRBJ2-3,15,TRBV6-4,TGTGCCAGCAGTGACGGAGGAGGTGGCACAGATACGCAGTATTTT,CASSDGGGGTDTQYF